This passage covers 10 T cell receptor beta chains from one sample sequenced in a study of human T cells and chemical hapten exposure. The sample's time point: pre-sensitization, week 0. Sample treatment: therapeutic diphenylcyclopropenone sensitization with weekly scalp DPC. TCRdb passed the RACE reads through MiXCR, listing each CDR3 protein once. The sample yields tens of thousands of distinct CDR3 sequences, about a tenth seen once. The source material was whole blood, sampled in connection with sensitization to the hapten diphenylcyclopropenone (DPC). These receptors were taken from a woman between 45 and 60 years old with alopecia areata. Some clones in this sample may be carry-over from other donors' samples.

The gene calls are TRBV18 and TRBJ1-5; D possibly corresponds to TRBD1 (6 bases). Germline lookup yields CDR1 KGHSH and CDR2 LQKENI. This CDR3 region has 15 residues. The V gene lost 5 bases and the J gene lost 3 bases, with 14 bases spanning the gap. The CDR3: CASSRDIPDNQPQHF. Written as DNA, the CDR3 is TGTGCCAGCTCAAGGGACATTCCCGACAATCAGCCCCAGCATTTT.

The chain links TRBV29-1 to TRBJ1-1, with D possibly matching TRBD1 (5 bases). Germline CDR1 SQVTM, CDR2 ANQGSEA. There are 12 residues in the CDR3. Trimming stripped 3 bases from V and 4 bases from J, with 9 bases between. The CDR3 is CSVDRGPTEAFF. The CDR3 coding sequence is TGCAGCGTTGATCGGGGCCCCACTGAAGCTTTCTTT.

This clonotype was recorded at least ten times. The rearrangement links TRBV11-2 to TRBJ1-4; tentative D call: TRBD1 (6 bases). CDR1 and CDR2 (germline): SGHAT, FQNNGV. The CDR3 is 13 amino acids. V lost 5 bases, J lost 7 bases, and 11 bases lay in between. The CDR3 nucleotides read TGTGCCAGCAGCGAAAGGACAGCTGAAAAACTGTTTTTT. Protein product: CASSERTAEKLFF.

Sample share makes this clonotype medium-sized. The chain employs TRBV30 and TRBJ2-7, with 9 bases matching TRBD2. With 1 base clipped from V and 3 bases from J, the junction kept 4 bases outside the gene matches. Per the germline V gene, CDR1 is GTSNPN and CDR2 is SVGIG (reference sequence). The CDR3 is made up of 14 amino acids. The CDR3 loop is CAWSGSSGDYEQYF. DNA of the CDR3: TGTGCCTGGAGTGGGTCTAGCGGGGACTACGAGCAGTACTTC.

This clonotype came up many times. This chain links TRBV20-1 with TRBJ1-5; perhaps TRBD1 as D (6 bases). V lost 5 bases, J lost 5 bases, and 13 bases lay in between. The CDR3 covers 13 residues. Germline V gene data show CDR1 as DFQATT and CDR2 as SNEGSKA (reference sequence). The chain's CDR3 is CSAVRGADQPQHF. As DNA, the CDR3 is TGCAGTGCTGTAAGGGGGGCGGATCAGCCCCAGCATTTT.

This clonotype was observed a few times. V gene TRBV12-3 or TRBV12-4 combines with J gene TRBJ1-1; D is perhaps TRBD1 (5 bases). The CDR3 covers 14 residues. V dropped 4 bases and J dropped 2 bases, with 11 bases sitting between them. The CDR3 DNA follows: TGTGCCAGCAGTTCACAGGCGACAAACACTGAAGCTTTCTTT. It codes for CASSSQATNTEAFF.

At least ten counts were recorded for this clonotype. The V and J genes are TRBV20-1 and TRBJ2-1; D uncertain. Looked up from germline, CDR1 is DFQATT and CDR2 is SNEGSKA (reference sequence). The CDR3 has 13 amino acids. V gave up 0 bases and J gave up 15 bases, with 18 bases separating them. The DNA of the CDR3 is TGCAGTGCTAGAGACGTAAGGCTCCCCATTGGGTTCTTC. It specifies CSARDVRLPIGFF.

This clonotype appeared a few times. V usage is TRBV20-1 and J usage is TRBJ2-7; 13 bases map to TRBD2. This CDR3 has 18 amino acids. Germline CDR1 and CDR2: DFQATT and SNEGSKA (reference sequence). Unmatched junction bases numbered 20, after V lost 6 bases and J lost 6 bases. CDR3 nucleotides: TGCAGTGCCTACTCTCCGGGACAGTTCCGACTAGCGGGAGGCGAGCAGTACTTC. It encodes CSAYSPGQFRLAGGEQYF.

This clonotype was counted many times. The chain has TRBV6-1 and TRBJ2-1; D uncertain. Germline V gene lookup returns CDR1 MNHNS and CDR2 SASEGT. Between the trimmed V and J ends, which lost 7 bases and 5 bases, there was a span of 15 bases. CDR3 length: 14 residues. CDR3 protein: CASKESNADNEQFF. Written as DNA, the CDR3 is TGTGCCAGCAAGGAGTCCAACGCGGACAATGAGCAGTTCTTC.

This clonotype was picked up many times. The V and J genes are TRBV10-3 and TRBJ1-1; a possible D gene is TRBD1 (5 bases). Trimming cost V 6 bases and J 5 bases, with 13 bases left between them. Germline CDR1 and CDR2: ENHRY and SYGVKD. This CDR3 comprises 13 residues. The CDR3: CAISKTEGTEAFF. The CDR3 DNA sequence: TGTGCCATCAGCAAGACAGAGGGGACTGAAGCTTTCTTT.